This TCR beta chain was identified during a study of blood T cell repertoires in COVID-19. Study context: There were acute and convalescent COVID-19 samples, and they came from the United States, Italy and Spain. The cDNA or gDNA used as material had been derived from T cells, B-cell-depleted T cells, or PBMCs.

CDR1 and CDR2 from the germline V gene are DFQATT and SNEGSKA (reference sequence). CDR3 length: 15 residues. The ends lost 3 bases at V and 6 bases at J; junction bases unmatched: 12. In the original processing: The assay estimated nucleated cells by amplifying reference gene primers. Clones were sequenced by immunoSEQ multiplex PCR, and TCRdb holds only the in-frame ones, with some missing. V and J calls and clone size are given by that table; D and trimming were obtained from the DNA. The sample lists some 180,000 clones; under 90% were seen once. This TCR was sampled from a man in his sixties with acute or convalescent COVID-19. The sequencing sample was made of peripheral blood. The chain recombines TRBV20-1 with TRBJ2-3; 7 bases line up with TRBD2. The CDR3 loop reads CSASHAGAESDTQYF. CDR3 sequence (DNA): TGCAGTGCTAGTCACGCGGGAGCTGAGTCTGATACGCAGTATTTT.